This T cell receptor (beta chain) was retrieved from a study of cytomegalovirus exposure and HLA in healthy donors (dated by TCRdb to about 2017). For the study in its entirety: An earlier analysis of several hundred of the donors reported 250 to 300 Gb of sequence data and around 120 million unique TCR beta sequences from about 179 million T cells. Among the roughly 410 genotyped donors, about 83% belonged to the genetic ancestry cluster associated with self-reported Caucasian donors. The study aimed to test whether signatures of past pathogen exposure could be identified by cataloging public T cell receptors. A later analysis re-analyzed previously published TCR beta repertoires from roughly 690 donors and added high-resolution HLA genotyping to study TCR occurrence patterns. Rather than using new phenotypic data, the later analysis identified candidate immune exposures from TCR beta sequences and from how often those sequences occurred across donors. Among 300 to 450 genotyped donors of the cohort, an average of roughly 240,000 unique TCR beta nucleotide sequences were sequenced per donor, roughly 20% of them non-productive. Typing coverage varied by locus: roughly 620-640 donors for A, B, C, DRB1 and DQB1; roughly 510 for DQA1; around 570 for DPA1; some 470 for DPB1. In a later genetic analysis, genome-wide SNP genotypes for about 65% of the roughly 700 donors were used, and that subset was treated as a discovery cohort. The T cell repertoires of 666 subjects were profiled by immunosequencing and related to cytomegalovirus serostatus. An earlier analysis of roughly 600 of the donors used high-throughput TCR beta sequencing to judge whether each TCR beta V gene segment behaved as functional or pseudogenic. Donor age, sex, ethnicity and CMV serostatus were compiled together with the repertoire data. Roughly five DR-DQ haplotypes were handled as single units for association and clustering because linkage in the cohort was strong. Besides the first cohort of around 700 subjects, a separate validation cohort made up of roughly 120 different subjects was used. About 300 gigabases of sequencing data and 91 million or so unique TCR sequences made up an early release that covered several hundred HLA-typed donors. All discovery cohort repertoires had been generated using a single sequencing platform. Class I and class II HLA loci were covered by the typing at four-digit resolution. The study combined high-throughput TCR immunosequencing, statistical association of individual TCRs with disease status, and machine learning to predict cytomegalovirus infection status. The investigation overall reported the following: The earlier analysis of almost 600 of the donors excluded over 15 rarely observed V segments, including chromosome 9 orphons, because counts were too low. In an earlier analysis of around 600 of the donors, most TCR beta V segments were observed in productive rearrangements about 87% or about 30% of the time, broadly matching IMGT annotations. The classifier was reported to diagnose cytomegalovirus status with high specificity and sensitivity in both the original cohort and the validation cohort. A later analysis reported that several top co-occurrence clusters appeared linked to parvovirus B19, influenza, CMV and Epstein-Barr virus. HLA typing was unavailable for some donors at each locus, so association tests used only the typed subset. Assigning TCR associations to individual alleles was difficult when HLA alleles, especially DR and DQ, strongly co-occurred. Compared with the approximately 670-donor mean, donors in an Asian-associated ancestry cluster had fewer N-insertions in productive TCRs, according to a later genetic analysis. Some IMGT-functional V segments, including TRBV6-2 and TRBV6-3, could not be told apart with the 87-base-pair reads, so those segments were excluded. In a later analysis, HLA-associated TCR beta chains showed more clonal expansion and lower generation probabilities than non-associated chains that were equally common. The study gave a list of some 150 TCR beta chains associated with cytomegalovirus. In a later analysis, most CMV-associated TCR beta chains were found to appear HLA-restricted, with HLA associations seemingly driven largely by CMV exposure. A group of highly shared sequence variants was considered likely to be a technical artifact of the sequencing pipeline. Correlated functional status among segregating V segments might be attributable to linkage disequilibrium, but an unknown experimental factor could not be ruled out. According to the authors, the approach could potentially be generalized to other disease states and immunological phenotypes. A further reported finding was that TCR beta sequences accurately predicted the HLA-A and HLA-B alleles for most subjects in the first cohort. Roughly uniform sequencing depth across donors was assumed in presence/absence analyses, although this assumption may not hold. In a later analysis, 15,000 to 20,000 TCR beta sequences were associated with specific HLA alleles at a false discovery rate of 0.05. For the cohort, immune exposure information was limited to CMV serostatus. While some public TCRs were present in many individuals, most TCR sequences turned up only very rarely across donors. Three of the identified cytomegalovirus-associated TCR beta chains were confirmed in vitro to be specific for cytomegalovirus antigens. The cohort was sequenced for TCR beta chains only, and without alpha or paired-chain data the features that could be detected were limited. According to a later analysis, TCR association rates differed among HLA loci, with DRB1 alleles showing the most associated TCRs and HLA-C alleles showing the fewest. In a later genetic analysis, a missense DCLRE1C variant was associated with V-gene and J-gene trimming of TCR beta chains, and the association was replicated in an independent cohort.

The cohort was made up of 500 to 800 healthy bone marrow donors. Cohort members were all nominally healthy when sampled, although unrecorded immune exposures were likely present. The donor was CMV seropositive and belonged to the group of about 290 seropositive cohort members. A peripheral blood sample was provided by each donor, and peripheral blood mononuclear cells were used for TCR beta sequencing. The Qiagen DNeasy Blood Extraction Kit was used to extract genomic DNA from the blood cell samples. Library preparation used the immunoSEQ multiplex PCR assay. For the multiplex PCR, a mixture combining 60 forward primers for TCR Vbeta segments and 13 reverse primers for TCR Jbeta segments was used. Amplification of the CDR3 region of rearranged TCR beta genes was performed with a multiplex PCR assay on genomic DNA. On the Illumina HiSeq System, the amplified TCR beta libraries were sequenced as 87-base-pair reads. Regarding the original processing steps: A later analysis tallied tens of millions of unique TCR beta chains across the 550 to 850 repertoires, and about 12 million of those chains were shared by two or more donors. Raw reads were error-corrected and collapsed into unique sequences with a nearest-neighbor algorithm that merged closely related sequences to remove PCR and sequencing errors. V, D and J gene segments were assigned by aligning CDR3 sequences to IMGT reference sequences. Each retained sequence needed at least a six-nucleotide match to both a V gene segment and a J gene segment. A rearrangement counted as productive if the CDR3 had no stop codons and remained in frame with V and J, and every other rearrangement counted as non-productive. Following IMGT convention, CDR3 was defined as the stretch from the second conserved V-encoded cysteine up to the conserved J-encoded phenylalanine. Sequences without an unambiguous match to a single V gene segment were excluded from the earlier analysis of a few hundred of the donors. An earlier analysis of under 750 of the donors called V segments functional above 56.7% productive rearrangements and segregating when the between-donor standard deviation exceeded 5%. A statistical classification framework was built for diagnosing cytomegalovirus status from the catalog of TCR beta chain sequences. V and J gene assignment, in a later analysis, came from comparing TCR nucleotide sequences with IMGT/GENE-DB human TR gene sequences. In a later analysis, CDR3 sequences and most-parsimonious VDJ recombination scenarios were assigned using the TCRdist pipeline. In a later analysis, every TCR beta chain was defined by the combination of its CDR3 amino acid sequence and its V-gene family, and reads without a unique V-gene family were dropped. A later analysis removed 600 or so highly shared, low-generation-probability nucleotide sequences to deal with suspected cross-contamination and a sequencing artifact. In a later analysis, a clonal expansion index was calculated for each public chain from normalized within-repertoire ranks of inferred template counts. Generation probabilities in a later analysis came from a VDJ recombination model fitted to out-of-frame rearrangements, and those results were checked against IGoR. In a later analysis, hypergeometric tests were used to score TCR-TCR, TCR-HLA and TCR-CMV co-occurrence, with a repertoire-size bias correction applied to TCR pairs. False discovery rates were estimated in a later analysis by permuting HLA or CMV assignments 20 times. In a later analysis, co-occurring TCRs were grouped using DBSCAN, with TCRdist sequence similarity added in when clustering inside HLA-allele-positive subsets. Co-occurrence clustering excluded repertoires with fewer than 30,000 or more than 120,000 public chains, plus five with anomalous nucleotide sharing. Imported from immuneACCESS, the table was reduced by TCRdb to in-frame sequences with V and J called. These copies leave out some clones; in studies compared against another copy, an unresolved V gene accounts for under half, and the cause of the remainder is not known. For V, J and clone size, that table is used; D and trimming come from the DNA. Here the sample has 210,000 or so clones; roughly 80% occur a single time. The ten largest make up roughly 2% of the sample.

Trimming removed 1 base from V and 0 bases from J, leaving 13 bases between the germline ends. Taken from the germline V gene (reference sequence), the CDR1 and CDR2 loops are LNHNV and YYDKDF. Its CDR3 holds 17 amino acids, cysteine through phenylalanine. Of all the DNA, just the CDR3 is kept, 51 bases in frame from base 1. With regard to this clone: Its recognized antigen is unknown. No much larger clone exists at a distance of one base, and base qualities are not known.

This receptor was identified in a woman aged 25 to 39 in good health and CMV-seropositive. The chain is assembled from TRBV15 and TRBJ1-3; the D gene identity is not certain. The sequencing sample was made of PBMCs. The CDR3 region reads CATSRGSGRNSGNTIYF. The nucleotide sequence reads as follows: TGTGCCACCAGCAGAGGGTCCGGGAGAAACTCTGGAAACACCATATATTTT.